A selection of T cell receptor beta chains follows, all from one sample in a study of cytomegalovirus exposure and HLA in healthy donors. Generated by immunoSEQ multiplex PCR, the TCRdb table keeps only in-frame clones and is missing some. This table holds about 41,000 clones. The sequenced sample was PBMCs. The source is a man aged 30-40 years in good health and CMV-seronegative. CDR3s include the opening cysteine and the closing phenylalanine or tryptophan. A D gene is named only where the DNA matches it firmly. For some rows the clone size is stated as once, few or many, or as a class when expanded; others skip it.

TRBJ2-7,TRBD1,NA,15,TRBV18,TGTGCCAGCTCCCGAACCGGGACAGGGGGGTACGAGCAGTACTTC,CASSRTGTGGYEQYF
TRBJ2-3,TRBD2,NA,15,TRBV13,TGTGCCAGCAGCTTCGGGACTAGCGGCACAGATACGCAGTATTTT,CASSFGTSGTDTQYF
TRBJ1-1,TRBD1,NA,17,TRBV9,TGTGCCAGCAGCGCGACCCGTATGACAGGGGAGAACACTGAAGCTTTCTTT,CASSATRMTGENTEAFF
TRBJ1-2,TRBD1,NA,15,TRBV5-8,TGTGCCAGCAGCCCGCAGACAGGGGTTGACTATGGCTACACCTTC,CASSPQTGVDYGYTF
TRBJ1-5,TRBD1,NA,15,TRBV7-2,TGTGCCAGCAGCCCCGGACAGGGTGGGAATCAGCCCCAGCATTTT,CASSPGQGGNQPQHF
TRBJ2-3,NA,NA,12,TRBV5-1,TGCGCCAGCAGCTTGGACGGAGATACGCAGTATTTT,CASSLDGDTQYF
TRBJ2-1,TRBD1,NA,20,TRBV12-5,TGTGCTAGTGGTTTGGTACAGCTCTCCCAGTGGACAGGGTTTTGGAATGAGCAGTTCTTC,CASGLVQLSQWTGFWNEQFF
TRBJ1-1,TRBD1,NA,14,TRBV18,TGTGCCAGCTCGCCACGGACAGGGCGCACTGAAGCTTTCTTT,CASSPRTGRTEAFF
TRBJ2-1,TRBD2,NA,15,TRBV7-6,TGTGCCAGCAGCTTAGAACGCGGGAGGGCCCCTGAGCAGTTCTTC,CASSLERGRAPEQFF
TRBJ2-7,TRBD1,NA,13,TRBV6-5,TGTGCCAGCAGTTGGACAGGGGGCGGCGAGCAGTACTTC,CASSWTGGGEQYF
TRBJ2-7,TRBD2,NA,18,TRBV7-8,TGTGCCAGCAGCTTAGAGGCTAGCGGGGGCCGGCTTGCCCACGAGCAGTACTTC,CASSLEASGGRLAHEQYF
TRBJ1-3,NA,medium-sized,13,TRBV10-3,TGTGCCATCAGTGAAGGACAGGGAAACACCATATATTTT,CAISEGQGNTIYF
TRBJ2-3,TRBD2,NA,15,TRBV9,TGTGCCAGCAGCGTAGCTGGGGGGGTGGGAGATACGCAGTATTTT,CASSVAGGVGDTQYF
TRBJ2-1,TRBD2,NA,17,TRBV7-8,TGTGCCAGCAGCTTATGGCCTAGCGGGAGCTCCTACAATGAGCAGTTCTTC,CASSLWPSGSSYNEQFF
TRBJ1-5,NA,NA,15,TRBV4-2,TGTGCCAGCAGCCAAGATGGGGCCCGCAATCAGCCCCAGCATTTT,CASSQDGARNQPQHF
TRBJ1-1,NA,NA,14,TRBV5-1,TGCGCCAGCAGCAATCGGGCGGGGAACACTGAAGCTTTCTTT,CASSNRAGNTEAFF
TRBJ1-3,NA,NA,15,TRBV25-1,TGTGCCAGCAGCGCAGGGGTAGATTATGGAAACACCATATATTTT,CASSAGVDYGNTIYF
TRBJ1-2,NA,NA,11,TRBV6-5,TGTGCCAGCACCGACCAGGTCGGCTACACCTTC,CASTDQVGYTF
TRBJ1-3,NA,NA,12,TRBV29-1,TGCAGCTACGCGGGGACTGGAAACACCATATATTTT,CSYAGTGNTIYF
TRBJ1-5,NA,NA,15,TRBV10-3,TGTGCCATCAGTGAGTCAACAGGCAAAAATCGGCCCCAGCATTTT,CAISESTGKNRPQHF
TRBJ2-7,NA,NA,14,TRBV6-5,TGTGCCAGCAGTCTGGTGGCGGATGATTACGAGCAGTACTTC,CASSLVADDYEQYF
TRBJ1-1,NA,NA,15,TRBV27,TGTGCCAGCAGTTTAACGGGACAACTCAACACTGAAGCTTTCTTT,CASSLTGQLNTEAFF
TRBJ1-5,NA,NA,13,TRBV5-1,TGCGCCAGCAGCTTACAGGGAAATCAGCCCCAGCATTTT,CASSLQGNQPQHF
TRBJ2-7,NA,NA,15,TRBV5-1,TGCGCCAGCAGCTTGGTCTCCGGGACAAATTACGAGCAGTACTTC,CASSLVSGTNYEQYF
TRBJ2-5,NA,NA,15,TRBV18,TGTGCCAGCTCACCATCATCCGACAGGCCTGGGACCCAGTACTTC,CASSPSSDRPGTQYF
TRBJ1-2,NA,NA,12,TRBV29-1,TGCAGCGTTGAGACGGGGGACTATGGCTACACCTTC,CSVETGDYGYTF
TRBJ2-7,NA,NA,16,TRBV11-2,TGTGCCAGCAGTCACAGCAGGGGCGCCAGCGCCTACGAGCAGTACTTC,CASSHSRGASAYEQYF
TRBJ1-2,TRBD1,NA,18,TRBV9,TGTGCCAGCAGCGTCACCGGGACAGTGGGCTCGGCGGACTATGGCTACACCTTC,CASSVTGTVGSADYGYTF